This T cell receptor beta chain comes out of a study of cytomegalovirus exposure and HLA in healthy donors. Study-level background: Per a later analysis, the 666 first-cohort and some 110 validation repertoires shared one platform. General observations from the study: Listed as cytomegalovirus-associated were 150 to 200 TCR beta chains. Researchers reported that a few CMV-associated chains were confirmed in vitro as CMV antigen-specific.

Assay used: immunoSEQ multiplex PCR; TCRdb lists only in-frame clones, some missing. This sample has around 160,000 clones, with 88% found just once. On this clone: Its matching antigen is unknown.

J lost 5 bases, V lost 4 bases, and 7 bases had no gene match. The CDR3 length is 14 residues. The germline V gene encodes CDR1 SGHRS and CDR2 YFSETQ. This TCR was recovered from a man between 18 and 35 years old in good health and CMV-seronegative. The sequenced material came from PBMCs. The chain couples TRBV5-1 to TRBJ1-2; 8 bases fit TRBD1. The CDR3 protein is CASSPSGTGYGYTF. CDR3 in DNA: TGCGCCAGCAGCCCCTCCGGGACAGGTTATGGCTACACCTTC.